This T cell receptor (beta chain) comes out of a study of cytomegalovirus exposure and HLA in healthy donors. The overall study: Researchers previously reported finding roughly 120 million unique TCR beta sequences from about 170 million T cells.

Comment on this clone: Its specificity is unknown.

Overall study findings and caveats: The study found most TCR sequences rare, yet found some public TCRs in many donors. Reported findings show TCR beta sequences accurately forecast HLA-A and HLA-B alleles in most subjects. Most of the TCR beta V segments (in an earlier analysis) were productive either about 87% or about 30% of the time.

The study ran its PCR with 60 Vbeta and 13 Jbeta primers. Sequenced by immunoSEQ multiplex PCR; TCRdb stores in-frame clones only, minus some. The repertoire consists of approximately 160,000 clones, with 75% to 85% occurring once and the leading ten covering roughly 1.4%. V was cut by 3 bases and J by 5 bases, with 22 bases left in between. This CDR3 is 17 amino acids long. The germline gives CDR1 MNHNS, CDR2 SASEGT. The sequenced sample consisted of PBMCs. This receptor was taken from a woman in her 30s in good health and CMV-seropositive. V gene TRBV6-1 combines with J gene TRBJ2-5; TRBD2 might be the D (6 bases). CDR3 sequence (DNA): TGTGCCAGCAGTGAGGGGTTCGCGCGGGGCGGCGGTGAGACCCAGTACTTC. Protein sequence: CASSEGFARGGGETQYF.